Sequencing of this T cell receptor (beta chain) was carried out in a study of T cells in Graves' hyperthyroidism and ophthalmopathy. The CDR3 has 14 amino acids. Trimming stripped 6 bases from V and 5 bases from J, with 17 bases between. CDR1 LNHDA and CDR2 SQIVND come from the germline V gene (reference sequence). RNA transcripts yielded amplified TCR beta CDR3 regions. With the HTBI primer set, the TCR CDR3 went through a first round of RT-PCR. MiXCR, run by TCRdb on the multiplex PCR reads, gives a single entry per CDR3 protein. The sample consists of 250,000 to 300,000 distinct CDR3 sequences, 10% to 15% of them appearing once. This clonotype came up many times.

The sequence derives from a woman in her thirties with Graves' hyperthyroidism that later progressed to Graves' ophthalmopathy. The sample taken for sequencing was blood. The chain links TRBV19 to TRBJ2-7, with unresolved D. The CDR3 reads CASRAQWAANEQYF. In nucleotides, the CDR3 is TGTGCCAGTAGAGCACAATGGGCCGCGAACGAGCAGTACTTC. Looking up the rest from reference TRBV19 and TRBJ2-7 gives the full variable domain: DGGITQSPKYLFRKEGQNVTLSCEQNLNHDAMYWYRQDPGQGLRLIYYSQIVNDFQKGDIAEGYSVSREKKESFPLTVTSAQKNPTAFYLCASRAQWAANEQYFGPGTRLTVT.